These 26 T cell receptor beta chains share one sample of origin, sequenced in a study of T cell responses to AZD1222 COVID-19 vaccine. Sequencing used immunoSEQ multiplex PCR; TCRdb keeps in-frame clones, though not all of them. The sample records approximately 150,000 clones, 92% being singletons. Sample: peripheral blood, taken 28 days after the second AZD1222 dose. Source of these receptors: an adult who received the AZD1222 COVID-19 vaccine.

This sequence joins TRBV7-2 and TRBJ2-5; unclear D gene. The length of the CDR3 is 14 residues. CDR1 and CDR2 from the germline V gene are SGHTA and FQGNSA. The V end was cut by 5 bases, the J end by 1 base, with 11 bases between. In DNA, the CDR3 is TGTGCCAGCAGCGTTAGACAAACCCAAGAGACCCAGTACTTC. This gives the protein CASSVRQTQETQYF.

V usage is TRBV4-1 and J usage is TRBJ2-2; possible D gene TRBD2, 6 bases. The CDR3 covers 15 residues. With 0 bases removed from V and 7 bases from J, the gap between germline ends came to 12 bases. Germline V lookup: CDR1 MGHRA, CDR2 YSYEKL. CDR3 in DNA: TGCGCCAGCAGCCAAGATAGGAGGGTCCACGGGGAGCTGTTTTTT. Its translation is CASSQDRRVHGELFF.

The gene calls are TRBV11-2 and TRBJ1-2; 8 nucleotides line up with TRBD1. Losses at the gene ends were 1 base for V and 8 bases for J; bases not matched to a gene: 12. Germline V gene lookup returns CDR1 SGHAT and CDR2 FQNNGV. This CDR3 region has 16 residues. This CDR3 reads CASSLAPGQGQWGYTF. Written as DNA, the CDR3 is TGTGCCAGCAGCTTAGCCCCCGGACAGGGACAATGGGGCTACACCTTC.

This chain links TRBV30 with TRBJ1-1; D is unclear. Trimming pared 2 bases from V and 0 bases from J, leaving 4 bases between. Germline CDR1 is GTSNPN and CDR2 is SVGIG (reference sequence). The CDR3 runs to 12 residues. The CDR3: CAWSFLNTEAFF. In DNA, the CDR3 is TGTGCCTGGAGTTTCTTGAACACTGAAGCTTTCTTT.

The rearrangement joins TRBV5-1 to TRBJ1-2; 7 nucleotides align to TRBD1. V lost 5 bases, J lost 2 bases, and 6 bases stayed unmatched. Germline lookup yields CDR1 SGHRS and CDR2 YFSETQ. The CDR3 covers 14 residues. CDR3 sequence: CASRTLQGNYGYTF. The CDR3 coding sequence is TGCGCCAGCAGAACACTACAGGGGAACTATGGCTACACCTTC.

The V and J genes are TRBV27 and TRBJ1-2; a weak D match, TRBD1 (6 bases). The CDR3 is 14 amino acids. V was cut by 3 bases and J by 6 bases, with 14 bases left in between. Looked up from germline, CDR1 is MNHEY and CDR2 is SMNVEV (reference sequence). CDR3 in amino acids: CASSLQGKKHGYTF. CDR3 DNA sequence: TGTGCCAGCAGTTTGCAGGGGAAAAAGCATGGCTACACCTTC.

The V and J genes are TRBV6-5 and TRBJ2-7; TRBD1 matches 9 bases. Germline-derived CDR1 and CDR2 are MNHEY and SVGAGI. The V and J ends lost 4 bases and 4 bases, in that order; junction bases with no gene match: 5. CDR3 length: 14 residues. The CDR3 here is CASSLTGGRYEQYF. The CDR3 region has the DNA TGTGCCAGCAGTTTGACAGGGGGTAGGTACGAGCAGTACTTC.

The chain links TRBV28 to TRBJ1-2, with TRBD1 matching 8 bases. CDR1 and CDR2 (germline): MDHEN, SYDVKM. The trim removed 6 bases at V and 2 bases at J, leaving 8 bases unmatched. CDR3 length equals 15 residues. The CDR3 DNA reads TGTGCCAGCAGCCTATCGACAGGGGCGAACTATGGCTACACCTTC. It is translated as CASSLSTGANYGYTF.

A word on this clone: The same CDR3 arises from other DNA sequences in this sample as well. V is TRBV30 and J is TRBJ1-5, with D perhaps TRBD1 (5 bases). Per germline, CDR1 GTSNPN and CDR2 SVGIG (reference sequence). The CDR3 has 15 residues. Trimming stripped 0 bases from V and 2 bases from J, with 11 bases between. Written as DNA, the CDR3 is TGTGCCTGGAGTGTACTGGGAGGGGGCAATCAGCCCCAGCATTTT. Translating it yields CAWSVLGGGNQPQHF.

The J gene is TRBJ2-3, the V gene TRBV3-1 (or the pseudogene TRBV3-2); D not certain. There are 15 residues in the CDR3. CDR1 is LGHDT and CDR2 is YNNKEL in the germline V gene (reference sequence). Trimming pared 4 bases from V and 5 bases from J, leaving 16 bases between. In DNA form, the CDR3 reads TGTGCCAGCAGCCCGGATAATTGGGTGCGAGATACGCAGTATTTT. Translated: CASSPDNWVRDTQYF.

The J gene is TRBJ2-7, the V gene TRBV11-2, with 8 positions matching TRBD1. V dropped 6 bases and J dropped 7; count of bases not matched to a gene: 5. CDR1 is SGHAT, CDR2 FQNNGV, per germline. The CDR3 covers 12 residues. The CDR3 spells CASRPGGREQYF. The CDR3 nucleotides read TGTGCCAGCAGACCAGGGGGCCGGGAGCAGTACTTC.

The genes are TRBV7-3 and TRBJ2-7; maybe TRBD1 (6 bases). The CDR3 is made up of 15 amino acids. Deletions cut 2 bases from V and 2 bases from J, with 13 bases between. Germline V gene lookup returns CDR1 SGHTA and CDR2 FQGTGA. This CDR3 is CASSLSPTGPYEQYF. CDR3 coding DNA: TGTGCCAGCAGCTTATCCCCAACAGGGCCCTACGAGCAGTACTTC.

The genes are TRBV7-2 and TRBJ1-3, with a tentative D call TRBD1 (6 bases). The V gene lost 6 bases and the J gene lost 4 bases, with 13 bases spanning the gap. The CDR3 spans 14 residues. The germline V gene has CDR1 SGHTA and CDR2 FQGNSA. CDR3 amino acids: CASREGGPGNTIYF. For the CDR3, the DNA is TGTGCCAGCAGGGAAGGGGGTCCGGGAAACACCATATATTTT.

V gene TRBV19 combines with J gene TRBJ1-5; maybe TRBD1 (5 bases). The CDR3 runs to 14 residues. V gave up 6 bases and J gave up 0 bases, with 9 bases separating them. CDR1 is LNHDA, CDR2 SQIVND, per germline (reference sequence). Here the CDR3 reads CASSRGHSNQPQHF. The CDR3 region has the DNA TGTGCCAGTAGCCGTGGACATAGCAATCAGCCCCAGCATTTT.

The V call is TRBV28, the J call TRBJ1-4, with D perhaps TRBD1 (5 bases). CDR1 and CDR2 from the germline V gene are MDHEN and SYDVKM. CDR3 size: 12 residues. The V end lost 8 bases, the J end lost 5 bases, and 9 bases lay between the germline ends. The CDR3 DNA reads TGTGCCAGCGGGGGGGGAAATGAAAAACTGTTTTTT. This codes for CASGGGNEKLFF.

The chain carries TRBV28 and TRBJ2-7; 9 bases are a match to TRBD2. This CDR3 comprises 16 residues. The ends lost 2 bases at V and 2 bases at J; junction bases unmatched: 7. The germline gives CDR1 MDHEN, CDR2 SYDVKM. CDR3 in amino acids: CASSLALAGLTYEQYF. CDR3 nucleotide sequence: TGTGCCAGCAGTTTAGCCCTAGCGGGACTCACCTACGAGCAGTACTTC.

The chain links TRBV7-9 to TRBJ2-2; D ambiguous. Trimming took off 7 bases at V and 0 bases at J, with 15 bases between the two ends. The CDR3 has 16 amino acids. Germline V CDR1 and CDR2: SEHNR, FQNEAQ (reference sequence). This CDR3 is CASISSGRANTGELFF. The DNA for the CDR3 is TGTGCCAGCATCTCAAGTGGCAGAGCGAACACCGGGGAGCTGTTTTTT.

The genes are TRBV19 and TRBJ2-3; TRBD2 matches 7 bases. The CDR3 contains 14 residues. V was clipped by 1 base and J by 4 bases; unmatched bases: 2. Per germline, CDR1 LNHDA and CDR2 SQIVND (reference sequence). The CDR3 bases are TGTGCCAGTAGTATAGTTGCGGGAGCAGATACGCAGTATTTT. Protein: CASSIVAGADTQYF.

V usage is TRBV5-4 and J usage is TRBJ2-2; 9 bases agree with TRBD2. The V gene end was trimmed by 0 bases and the J gene end by 5 bases; junction bases not matched to a gene: 11. In germline, CDR1 is SGHNT, CDR2 YYREEE (reference sequence). The CDR3 runs 18 residues. The CDR3 loop is CASSLVGREGRGTGELFF. The CDR3 DNA reads TGTGCCAGCAGCTTGGTCGGGCGGGAGGGCCGAGGAACCGGGGAGCTGTTTTTT.

This clone was recorded once. The chain joins TRBV5-1 to TRBJ2-3, with 12 bases that match TRBD2. CDR3 size: 16 residues. Losses at the gene ends were 4 bases for V and 3 bases for J; bases not matched to a gene: 6. Germline V gene data show CDR1 as SGHRS and CDR2 as YFSETQ. CDR3 coding DNA: TGCGCCAGCAGCAAAGGACTAGCGGGACAAACAGATACGCAGTATTTT. Encoded protein: CASSKGLAGQTDTQYF. The full variable domain, in which reference TRBV5-1 and TRBJ2-3 provide the parts outside the CDR3, is KAGVTQTPRYLIKTRGQQVTLSCSPISGHRSVSWYQQTPGQGLQFLFEYFSETQRNKGNFPGRFSGRQFSNSRSEMNVSTLELGDSALYLCASSKGLAGQTDTQYFGPGTRLTVL.

The J gene is TRBJ1-1, the V gene TRBV5-1, with 9 nucleotides matching TRBD1. The V gene end was trimmed by 2 bases and the J gene end by 3 bases; junction bases not matched to a gene: 2. CDR1 is SGHRS, CDR2 YFSETQ, per germline. The CDR3 loop spans 14 amino acids. CDR3 DNA: TGCGCCAGCAGCTTACGACAGGGGGACACTGAAGCTTTCTTT. Protein: CASSLRQGDTEAFF.

The V gene is TRBV28, the J gene TRBJ1-5; TRBD1 agrees at 7 bases. Germline CDR1 MDHEN, CDR2 SYDVKM. Losses at the gene ends were 2 bases for V and 2 bases for J; bases not matched to a gene: 6. The CDR3 totals 16 residues. CDR3 in DNA: TGTGCCAGCAGTTTACCTAGACAGGGTGGCAATCAGCCCCAGCATTTT. Translation gives CASSLPRQGGNQPQHF.

V is TRBV18 and J is TRBJ1-2; 11 bases align to TRBD1. The V gene's germline CDR1 is KGHSH and CDR2 LQKENI. This CDR3 has 14 residues. V lost 6 bases and J lost 7; bases outside the gene matches: 7. DNA of the CDR3: TGTGCCAGCTCCTATGGGACAGGGGGAAGTGGCTACACCTTC. It translates to CASSYGTGGSGYTF.

The chain links TRBV5-1 to TRBJ2-3; 12 bases are a match to TRBD2. V was pared by 0 bases and J by 6 bases, with 5 bases of the junction left unmatched. This CDR3 spans 16 amino acids. Germline assignment: CDR1 SGHRS and CDR2 YFSETQ. DNA of the CDR3: TGCGCCAGCAGCTTGGGACTAGCGGGAGAAGCGGATACGCAGTATTTT. It translates to CASSLGLAGEADTQYF.

The genes are TRBV10-3 and TRBJ2-5; D possibly corresponds to TRBD2 (5 bases). The V end lost 11 bases, the J end lost 5 bases, and 21 bases lay between the germline ends. The germline CDR1 and CDR2 sequences are ENHRY and SYGVKD. This CDR3 is 14 amino acids long. The CDR3 protein is CAGSGAPPSETQYF. The CDR3 DNA sequence: TGTGCCGGCAGCGGAGCTCCCCCTTCGGAGACCCAGTACTTC.

The CDR3 loop reads CASTVGRRNTEAFF. The CDR3 DNA sequence: TGTGCCAGTACCGTGGGACGGAGGAACACTGAAGCTTTCTTT. The rearrangement joins TRBV19 to TRBJ1-1; D is perhaps TRBD1 (5 bases). Germline CDR1 LNHDA, CDR2 SQIVND (reference sequence). V lost 7 bases to trimming and J lost 1 base, with 13 bases between them. This CDR3 comprises 14 residues.